The text below deals with one T cell receptor (beta chain). The antigen it recognizes is unknown. Per-nucleotide qualities are absent, and no much larger clonotype sits a single base away. The library was obtained by the immunoSEQ multiplex PCR assay. For the multiplex PCR, a mixture combining 60 forward primers for TCR Vbeta segments and 13 reverse primers for TCR Jbeta segments was used. The CDR3 region of rearranged TCR beta genes was amplified from genomic DNA with a multiplex PCR assay. The Illumina HiSeq System was used to sequence the amplified TCR beta libraries as 87-base-pair reads. From the authors' description of their analysis: In a later analysis, some 80 million unique TCR beta chains were counted across the 666 repertoires, and some 10 million of these chains were shared by at least two donors. Raw reads were error-corrected and collapsed into unique sequences with a nearest-neighbor algorithm that merged closely related sequences to remove PCR and sequencing errors. CDR3 sequences were aligned to IMGT reference sequences to assign V, D and J gene segments. Each retained sequence needed at least a six-nucleotide match to both a V gene segment and a J gene segment. Rearrangements were classified as productive when the CDR3 lacked stop codons and remained in frame with V and J, and all other rearrangements were classified as non-productive. CDR3 was defined according to IMGT convention as the region running from the second conserved V-encoded cysteine to the conserved J-encoded phenylalanine. The earlier analysis of about 530 of the donors excluded any sequence lacking an unambiguous match to a single V gene segment. In an earlier analysis of approximately 500 of the donors, a V segment was called functional when productive rearrangements were above 56.7%, and segregating when the standard deviation between donors exceeded 5%. To diagnose cytomegalovirus status from the catalog of TCR beta chain sequences, a statistical classification framework was built. A later analysis assigned V and J genes by comparing TCR nucleotide sequences with IMGT/GENE-DB human TR gene sequences. A later analysis assigned CDR3 sequences and most-parsimonious VDJ recombination scenarios with the TCRdist pipeline. In a later analysis, each TCR beta chain was defined by its CDR3 amino acid sequence together with its V-gene family, and reads lacking a unique V-gene family were excluded. In a later analysis, some 600 highly shared, low-generation-probability nucleotide sequences were removed to address suspected cross-contamination and a sequencing artifact. In a later analysis, a clonal expansion index for each public chain was calculated from normalized within-repertoire ranks of inferred template counts. In a later analysis, generation probabilities were computed using a VDJ recombination model fitted to out-of-frame rearrangements, and the results were checked against IGoR. In a later analysis, hypergeometric tests were used to score TCR-TCR, TCR-HLA and TCR-CMV co-occurrence, with a repertoire-size bias correction applied to TCR pairs. To estimate false discovery rates, a later analysis permuted the HLA or CMV assignments 20 times. In a later analysis, co-occurring TCRs were grouped using DBSCAN, with TCRdist sequence similarity added in when clustering inside HLA-allele-positive subsets. Repertoires with fewer than 30,000 or more than 120,000 public chains were left out of co-occurrence clustering, as were four to six repertoires with anomalous nucleotide sharing. The immuneACCESS repertoire file appears here via TCRdb, limited to in-frame rearrangements. These files lack a portion of the clones; in checked studies, under half of the deficit traces to unresolved V genes, and the cause of the others is not known. V and J calls and clone size follow that table, whereas D and trimming were derived from the DNA. Counted in this sample were approximately 250,000 clones; roughly 73% of them appeared once. The ten biggest clones cover approximately 0.47% of the sample.

The CDR3 numbers 14 residues from cysteine through phenylalanine. Of the read, only the CDR3 DNA is kept; its 42 bases are in frame from base 1. V is pared back by 2 bases and J by 6 bases, with 11 bases lying between the germline termini. CDR1 and CDR2, looked up from the germline V gene, are LGHNT and FRNRAP. The cohort comprised 550 to 700 healthy bone marrow donors. Cohort members were all nominally healthy when sampled, although unrecorded immune exposures were likely present. The donor tested CMV seronegative, placing the donor among the approximately 400 seronegative members of the cohort. A peripheral blood sample was collected from each donor, and TCR beta sequencing was performed on peripheral blood mononuclear cells. The Qiagen DNeasy Blood Extraction Kit was used to extract genomic DNA from the blood cell samples. This entry comes from a study of cytomegalovirus exposure and HLA in healthy donors (dated by TCRdb to about 2017). For the study in its entirety: According to an earlier analysis of 587 of the donors, about 170 million T cells yielded 120 million or so unique TCR beta sequences and approximately 280 Gb of sequence data. An early release that covered more than 550 HLA-typed donors contained about 300 gigabases of sequencing data and around 85 million unique TCR sequences. The genetic ancestry cluster associated with self-reported Caucasian donors included over 80% of the roughly 400 genotyped donors. The study aimed to test whether cataloging public T cell receptors could reveal signatures of past pathogen exposure. The T cell repertoires of some 670 subjects were profiled by immunosequencing and related to cytomegalovirus serostatus. A separate validation cohort of over a hundred different subjects was used in addition to the roughly 700-subject first cohort. The study combined high-throughput TCR immunosequencing, statistical association of individual TCRs with disease status, and machine learning to predict cytomegalovirus infection status. A later analysis re-examined previously published TCR beta repertoires from more than 550 donors and added high-resolution HLA genotyping to investigate patterns of TCR occurrence. In the later analysis, no new phenotypic data were used to find candidate immune exposures; instead, reliance was placed on TCR beta sequences and their occurrence across donors. An earlier analysis of 587 of the donors applied high-throughput TCR beta sequencing to assess whether each TCR beta V gene segment acted as functional or pseudogenic. Donor age, sex, ethnicity and CMV serostatus were compiled alongside the repertoire data. In a later genetic analysis, genome-wide SNP genotypes for about three fifths of the 666 donors were used, and that subset was treated as a discovery cohort. All discovery cohort repertoires had been generated using a single sequencing platform. Class I and class II HLA loci were covered by the typing at four-digit resolution. The number of donors typed differed by locus, with about 629-630 for A, B, C, DRB1 and DQB1, about 500 for DQA1, about 610 for DPA1, and approximately 470 for DPB1. Several DR-DQ haplotypes were treated as single units for association and clustering because of strong linkage in the cohort. On average, 235,054 unique TCR beta nucleotide sequences were sequenced per donor among some 420 genotyped donors of the cohort, with around 19% of those sequences being non-productive. The paper as a whole reports these results and caveats: According to a later analysis, TCR association rates differed among HLA loci, with DRB1 alleles showing the most associated TCRs and HLA-C alleles showing the fewest. Cytomegalovirus status was reported to be diagnosed by the classifier with high specificity and sensitivity in both the original and validation cohorts. A later analysis reported that several top co-occurrence clusters appeared linked to parvovirus B19, influenza, CMV and Epstein-Barr virus. A later genetic analysis associated a missense DCLRE1C variant with V-gene and J-gene trimming of TCR beta chains, and an independent cohort replicated the association. A later analysis associated 16,951 TCR beta sequences with specific HLA alleles at a false discovery rate of 0.05. Broadly in line with IMGT annotations, most TCR beta V segments showed up in productive rearrangements about 90% or about 30% of the time in an earlier analysis of 587 of the donors. Most CMV-associated TCR beta chains appeared to be HLA-restricted in a later analysis, and the HLA associations seemed to be driven largely by CMV exposure. Some IMGT-functional V segments, including TRBV6-2 and TRBV6-3, could not be distinguished by the 87-base-pair reads and were therefore excluded. The sequencing pipeline was judged likely to have produced a cluster of highly shared sequence variants as a technical artifact. CMV serostatus was the only immune exposure information available for the cohort. Because HLA typing was missing for some donors at each locus, association tests included only the typed subset. According to the authors, the approach could potentially be generalized to other disease states and immunological phenotypes. A further reported finding was that TCR beta sequences accurately predicted the HLA-A and HLA-B alleles for most subjects in the first cohort. Assigning TCR associations to individual alleles was difficult when HLA alleles, especially DR and DQ, strongly co-occurred. A few of the identified cytomegalovirus-associated TCR beta chains were confirmed in vitro to be specific for cytomegalovirus antigens. The earlier analysis of 587 of the donors excluded around 17 rarely observed V segments, including chromosome 9 orphons, because counts were too low. Correlated functional status among segregating V segments might reflect linkage disequilibrium, but an unknown experimental factor could not be ruled out. In a later genetic analysis, fewer N-insertions in productive TCRs were reported among donors in an Asian-associated ancestry cluster than the 666-donor mean. Most TCR sequences were seen in very few donors, while some public TCRs were found in many individuals. Sequencing depth was assumed to be roughly uniform across donors in the presence/absence analyses, though that assumption may not hold. Only TCR beta chains were sequenced in this cohort, and the absence of alpha or paired-chain data limited detectable features. In the study, around 150 TCR beta chains were listed as associated with cytomegalovirus. In a later analysis, HLA-associated TCR beta chains were found to be more clonally expanded and to have lower generation probabilities than equally common non-associated chains.

The sequence joins TRBV12-5 to TRBJ1-5, with no confident D gene call. This receptor was identified in a boy aged 5-17 years in good health and CMV-seronegative. The specimen sequenced was PBMCs. The CDR3 reads CASGLNAQPQPQHF. The sequenced DNA is TGTGCTAGTGGTTTGAACGCACAGCCTCAGCCCCAGCATTTT.